This T cell receptor beta chain was sequenced for a study of CD8+CD57+ T cells in acquired aplastic anemia. Study-wide findings and caveats: Any difference that existed in CD8+ Simpson's diversity between patients and controls was not significant.

An expansion of CD8+CD57+ cells by flow cytometry had been shown in patients chosen for sequencing. The enrolled patients all had severe acquired aplastic anemia. With respect to this clonotype: Its matching antigen is unknown.

The trim removed 6 bases at V and 6 bases at J, leaving 3 bases unmatched. The CDR3 consists of 13 residues. Germline assignment: CDR1 SNHLY and CDR2 FYNNEI. Profiling that covered TCR beta VDJ and CDR3 relied on genomic DNA as its template. TCRdb independently ran MiXCR on the reads; one entry per CDR3 protein. This table holds about 200,000 distinct CDR3 sequences, 65% found once. The sequencing input was sorted CD4+, CD8+, or CD8+CD57+ T cells (not recorded which) from PBMCs. The chain joins TRBV2 to TRBJ2-7; TRBD1 agrees at 12 bases. The receptor was isolated from a human donor with aplastic anemia. For the CDR3, the DNA is TGTGCCAGCAGCTGGGACAGGGGGCGCGAGCAGTACTTC. Protein: CASSWDRGREQYF. The full variable domain, completed using reference TRBV2 and TRBJ2-7, is EPEVTQTPSHQVTQMGQEVILRCVPISNHLYFYWYRQILGQKVEFLVSFYNNEISEKSEIFDDQFSVERPDGSNFTLKIRSTKLEDSAMYFCASSWDRGREQYFGPGTRLTVT.